This TCR beta chain was recovered during a study of blood T cell repertoires in COVID-19. This CDR3 contains 15 residues. The germline V gene has CDR1 LNHDA and CDR2 SQIVND (reference sequence). V lost 7 bases to trimming and J lost 2 bases, with 15 bases between them. Method: immunoSEQ multiplex PCR; TCRdb's copy keeps in-frame clones and lacks some. The sample comprises some 280,000 clones, roughly 89% of which are singletons, and 0.94% rests with the top ten. This TCR was sampled from a middle-aged woman who had recovered from COVID-19. Sequencing used peripheral blood. The chain joins TRBV19 to TRBJ1-5; D is unresolved. CDR3 DNA: TGTGCCAGTACCCAGGAGGGTTTCGGCAATCAGCCCCAGCATTTT. Amino acid sequence: CASTQEGFGNQPQHF.